This is a list of T cell receptor beta chains from one sample in a study of cytomegalovirus exposure and HLA in healthy donors. The assay was immunoSEQ multiplex PCR, and TCRdb's table has in-frame clones only and misses some. The data contain some 240,000 clones, 80% to 90% of them singletons. Sequencing was carried out using PBMCs. The source is a woman aged 18-30 years in good health and CMV-seropositive. The CDR3 runs from the conserved cysteine through the conserved F or W. The D gene is left open where the match is weak.

v_gene	j_gene	d_gene	len	CDR3aa	CDR3nt
TRBV7-9	TRBJ1-5	TRBD1	15	CASSSGQGGYQPQHF	TGTGCCAGCAGCTCTGGACAGGGGGGGTATCAGCCCCAGCATTTT
TRBV4-2	TRBJ2-7	TRBD1	15	CASSHPAQGEDEQYF	TGTGCCAGCAGCCATCCCGCACAGGGGGAAGACGAGCAGTACTTC
TRBV27	TRBJ1-5	TRBD1	14	CASSPDRVGQPQHF	TGTGCCAGCAGTCCAGACAGGGTTGGCCAGCCCCAGCATTTT
TRBV28	TRBJ2-7	TRBD1	15	CASSLGRTGIYEQYF	TGTGCCAGCAGTTTAGGGAGGACAGGGATCTACGAGCAGTACTTC
TRBV7-8	TRBJ2-7	.	15	CASSLELGASYEQYF	TGTGCCAGCAGCTTAGAGTTGGGGGCCTCCTACGAGCAGTACTTC
TRBV30	TRBJ1-1	.	13	CAWSVMGPTEAFF	TGTGCCTGGAGTGTAATGGGCCCCACTGAAGCTTTCTTT
TRBV11-1	TRBJ2-7	TRBD1	14	CASSPRQGPYEQYF	TGTGCCAGCAGCCCACGACAGGGGCCCTACGAGCAGTACTTC
TRBV18	TRBJ2-7	TRBD2	16	CASSFRPSGGVYEQYF	TGTGCCAGCTCATTCCGGCCTAGCGGGGGCGTGTACGAGCAGTACTTC
TRBV15	TRBJ1-1	TRBD1	14	CATSHLDRESEAFF	TGTGCCACCAGCCATTTGGACAGGGAATCCGAAGCTTTCTTT
TRBV9	TRBJ1-1	.	15	CASSPQAGMNTEAFF	TGTGCCAGCAGCCCCCAGGCGGGGATGAACACTGAAGCTTTCTTT
TRBV4-1	TRBJ1-5	TRBD1	19	CASSQGPGQGAFGNQPQHF	TGCGCCAGCAGCCAAGGCCCGGGACAGGGGGCGTTTGGCAATCAGCCCCAGCATTTT
TRBV5-1	TRBJ2-2	.	13	CASSLLETGELFF	TGCGCCAGCAGCCTATTAGAAACCGGGGAGCTGTTTTTT
TRBV18	TRBJ2-7	.	13	CASSPGAPGEQYF	TGTGCCAGCTCACCGGGGGCGCCGGGCGAGCAGTACTTC
TRBV29-1	TRBJ2-7	.	14	CSVFPVADSYEQYF	TGCAGCGTCTTCCCTGTGGCGGATTCCTACGAGCAGTACTTC
TRBV13	TRBJ2-2	TRBD2	21	CASSPWVGGSTSGVNTGELFF	TGTGCCAGCAGCCCATGGGTCGGGGGTTCGACTAGCGGAGTCAACACCGGGGAGCTGTTTTTT